This T cell receptor (beta chain) was obtained from a study of blood T cell repertoires in COVID-19. Clones were read by immunoSEQ multiplex PCR, and TCRdb kept only the in-frame ones, dropping some. The data show about 440,000 clones, with roughly 91% seen just once and approximately 0.65% held by the top ten. The specimen sequenced was PBMCs or T cells enriched from blood (not recorded which). The TCR comes from a man aged 18 to 35 who had recovered from COVID-19.

This CDR3 is CASSYLNDRPYGYTF. The CDR3 nucleotides read TGTGCCAGCAGTTACTTGAACGACAGGCCCTATGGCTACACCTTC. V is TRBV6-6 and J is TRBJ1-2; D is perhaps TRBD1 (6 bases). Trimming removed 1 base from V and 4 bases from J, with 13 bases in between. Germline-derived CDR1 and CDR2 are MNHNY and SVGAGI (reference sequence). This CDR3 has 15 residues.